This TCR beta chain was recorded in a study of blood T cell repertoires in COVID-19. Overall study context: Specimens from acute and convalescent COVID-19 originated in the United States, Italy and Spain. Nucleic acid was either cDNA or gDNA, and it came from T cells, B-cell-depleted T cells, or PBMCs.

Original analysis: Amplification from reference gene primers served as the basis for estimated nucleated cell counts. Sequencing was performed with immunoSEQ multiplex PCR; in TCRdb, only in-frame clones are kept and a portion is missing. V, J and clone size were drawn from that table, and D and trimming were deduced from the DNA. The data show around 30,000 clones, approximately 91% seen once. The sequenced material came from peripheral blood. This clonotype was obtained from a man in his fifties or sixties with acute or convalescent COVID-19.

The chain's CDR3 is CASSRLTSGSSTGELFF. The CDR3 DNA is TGTGCCAGCAGCCGATTGACTAGCGGGAGTTCCACCGGGGAGCTGTTTTTT. The gene calls are TRBV7-9 and TRBJ2-2; 12 bases map to TRBD2. Germline V gene sequence: CDR1 SEHNR, CDR2 FQNEAQ (reference sequence). Trimming removed 5 bases from V and 4 bases from J; junction bases left unmatched: 8. The CDR3 is 17 residues long.